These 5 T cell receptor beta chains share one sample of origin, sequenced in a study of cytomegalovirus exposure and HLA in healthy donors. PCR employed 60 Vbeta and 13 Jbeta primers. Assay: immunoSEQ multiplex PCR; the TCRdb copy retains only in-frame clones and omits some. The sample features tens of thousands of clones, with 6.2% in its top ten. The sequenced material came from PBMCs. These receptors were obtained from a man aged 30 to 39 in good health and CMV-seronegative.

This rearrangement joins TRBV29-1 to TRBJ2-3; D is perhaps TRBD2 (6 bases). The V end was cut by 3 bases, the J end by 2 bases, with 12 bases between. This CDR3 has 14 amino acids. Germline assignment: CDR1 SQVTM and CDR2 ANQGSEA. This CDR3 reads CSVEFSGHTDTQYF. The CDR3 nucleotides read TGCAGCGTTGAGTTTAGCGGCCACACAGATACGCAGTATTTT.

Here the CDR3 DNA reads TGTGCCAGCAGTGAAGAACAGTTCCAAGAGACCCAGTACTTC. Translated: CASSEEQFQETQYF. The V gene is TRBV6-1, the J gene TRBJ2-5; D is undetermined. The germline gives CDR1 MNHNS, CDR2 SASEGT. The V gene lost 1 base and the J gene lost 1 base, with 7 bases spanning the gap. This CDR3 spans 14 amino acids.

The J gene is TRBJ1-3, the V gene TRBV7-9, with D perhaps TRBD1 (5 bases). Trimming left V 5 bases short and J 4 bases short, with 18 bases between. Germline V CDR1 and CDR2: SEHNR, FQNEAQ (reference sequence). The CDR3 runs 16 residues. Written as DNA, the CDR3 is TGTGCCAGCAGCCCCCGGGACTCACAGGCGGGAAACACCATATATTTT. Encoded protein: CASSPRDSQAGNTIYF.

The DNA of the CDR3 is TGTGCCAGCACTTCGAGCGCTCGGACTGAAGCTTTCTTT. It translates to CASTSSARTEAFF. The chain uses TRBV2 and TRBJ1-1; D call uncertain. CDR3 length equals 13 residues. V was pared by 7 bases and J by 5 bases, with 14 bases between. The germline CDR1 and CDR2 sequences are SNHLY and FYNNEI.

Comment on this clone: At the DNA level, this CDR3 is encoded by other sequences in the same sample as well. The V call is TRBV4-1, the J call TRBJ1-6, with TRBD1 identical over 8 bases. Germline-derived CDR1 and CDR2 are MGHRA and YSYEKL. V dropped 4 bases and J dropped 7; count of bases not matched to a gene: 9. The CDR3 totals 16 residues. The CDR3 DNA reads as TGCGCCAGCAGCCCGGATACAGGGGGAAGGAATTCACCCCTCCACTTT. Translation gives CASSPDTGGRNSPLHF.